These 13 T cell receptor beta chains were all obtained from the same sample, sequenced in a study of blood T cell repertoires in COVID-19. TCRdb's copy holds only in-frame clones and misses some; the assay was immunoSEQ multiplex PCR. The sample yields about 52,000 clones, over 85% seen once. The material sequenced was peripheral blood. The receptors were gathered from a man older than 75 with active or convalescent COVID-19.

The rearrangement uses TRBV5-1 and TRBJ2-7; 9 bases line up with TRBD1. With V trimmed by 0 bases and J by 5 bases, 12 bases remained unmatched. CDR1 SGHRS and CDR2 YFSETQ come from the germline V gene. CDR3 length: 17 residues. The DNA of the CDR3 is TGCGCCAGCAGCTTGGAGGGGACAGGGATTTCCGGCAACGAGCAGTACTTC. Translating gives CASSLEGTGISGNEQYF.

The chain uses TRBV6-2 or TRBV6-3 and TRBJ2-3; maybe TRBD2 (6 bases). Germline CDR1 reads MNHEY; CDR2 reads SVGEGT. V was cut by 0 bases and J by 0 bases, with 19 bases left in between. The CDR3 covers 19 residues. The CDR3 bases are TGTGCCAGCAGTTACTCGAGTAGCGGCAGCGCAACTAGCACAGATACGCAGTATTTT. This encodes CASSYSSSGSATSTDTQYF.

This chain joins TRBV4-1 and TRBJ2-1, with 8 bases aligning to TRBD2. CDR3 length: 16 amino acids. With V trimmed by 3 bases and J by 7 bases, 11 bases remained unmatched. Germline CDR1 MGHRA, CDR2 YSYEKL. The CDR3 spells CASSQTYGSGMNEQFF. The CDR3 DNA sequence: TGCGCCAGCAGCCAGACGTATGGTAGCGGGATGAATGAGCAGTTCTTC.

The chain carries TRBV9 and TRBJ1-3; D gene uncertain. V lost 4 bases, J lost 3 bases, and 5 bases lay in between. Germline-derived CDR1 and CDR2 are SGDLS and YYNGEE. This CDR3 spans 12 amino acids. This CDR3 reads CASSRSGNTIYF. CDR3 sequence (DNA): TGTGCCAGCAGCCGGAGTGGAAACACCATATATTTT.

This clone was recorded once. The V and J genes are TRBV24-1 and TRBJ1-4; D unresolved. Germline assignment: CDR1 KGHDR and CDR2 SFDVKD. The CDR3 length is 17 residues. Trimming shortened V by 2 bases and J by 4 bases, and 16 bases separated the two germline ends. The CDR3 reads CATSDSSEGDRNEKLFF. The CDR3 DNA reads as TGTGCCACCAGTGATTCCTCCGAGGGAGACCGTAATGAAAAACTGTTTTTT.

This chain uses TRBV7-3 with TRBJ2-1, with 10 bases fitting TRBD1. The germline CDR1 and CDR2 sequences are SGHTA and FQGTGA. This CDR3 is built from 15 residues. V gave up 5 bases and J gave up 8 bases; unmatched junction bases: 9. Written as DNA, the CDR3 is TGTGCCAGCAGCGCTACCGGGACAGGGGTCCATGAGCAGTTCTTC. Its translation: CASSATGTGVHEQFF.

The chain combines TRBV9 with TRBJ2-5, with 8 bases aligning to TRBD2. V shed 2 bases and J 4 bases; nucleotides not matched to a gene: 7. Germline V gives CDR1 SGDLS, CDR2 YYNGEE. This CDR3 region has 15 residues. As DNA, the CDR3 is TGTGCCAGCAGCGTGGGCCCAGCGGGAGCAGAGACCCAGTACTTC. Translation gives CASSVGPAGAETQYF.

This clone was seen a single time. The same CDR3 also results from other DNA sequences found in this sample. The genes are TRBV6-5 and TRBJ1-5; a weak D match, TRBD1 (5 bases). The CDR3 sequence is 14 residues long. The V end lost 5 bases, the J end lost 0 bases, and 8 bases lay between the germline ends. Germline V gene sequence: CDR1 MNHEY, CDR2 SVGAGI. The CDR3 here is CASSRRDSNQPQHF. CDR3 coding DNA: TGTGCCAGCAGTCGCAGGGATAGCAATCAGCCCCAGCATTTT.

About this clone: Within the sample, other DNA sequences also encode this same CDR3. This chain links TRBV7-2 with TRBJ1-1, with 7 positions matching TRBD1. The CDR3 has 14 amino acids. Germline trimming cut 1 base from V and 1 base from J; bases unmatched to any gene: 0. The germline CDR1 and CDR2 sequences are SGHTA and FQGNSA. The CDR3 bases are TGTGCCAGCAGCTTAGGACAGGGGAACACTGAAGCTTTCTTT. This codes for CASSLGQGNTEAFF.

For the CDR3, the DNA is TGTGCCAGCATCGGGGGAATCAATTCACCCCTCCACTTT. This encodes CASIGGINSPLHF. This sequence joins TRBV2 and TRBJ1-6, with D possibly being TRBD1 (5 bases). V was pared by 7 bases and J by 7 bases, with 11 bases between. The CDR3 totals 13 residues. Germline V gene sequence: CDR1 SNHLY, CDR2 FYNNEI.

The gene calls are TRBV29-1 and TRBJ1-1, with unresolved D. This CDR3 contains 14 residues. The germline gives CDR1 SQVTM, CDR2 ANQGSEA. V was clipped by 3 bases and J by 7 bases, with 18 bases between them. CDR3 nucleotide sequence: TGCAGCGTTGACAAGACCGCAGCGGTGGGTGAAGCTTTCTTT. This gives the protein CSVDKTAAVGEAFF.

The chain uses TRBV7-8 and TRBJ1-2; D gene unclear. V was shortened by 1 base and J by 8 bases, with 11 bases between the two germline ends. Germline assignment: CDR1 SGHVS and CDR2 FQNEAQ. CDR3 length: 13 amino acids. CDR3 residues: CASSLGQATGYTF. CDR3 bases: TGTGCCAGCAGCTTAGGGCAGGCAACGGGCTACACCTTC.

The chain has TRBV19 and TRBJ1-2; 8 bases line up with TRBD1. Germline lookup yields CDR1 LNHDA and CDR2 SQIVND (reference sequence). The V and J ends lost 3 bases and 8 bases, in that order; junction bases with no gene match: 5. CDR3 length equals 13 residues. CDR3 loop: CASSIQGAGGYTF. DNA for the CDR3: TGTGCCAGTAGTATCCAGGGGGCTGGCGGCTACACCTTC.